This T cell receptor (beta chain) was obtained from a study of cytomegalovirus exposure and HLA in healthy donors. TCRdb's copy holds only in-frame clones and misses some; the assay was immunoSEQ multiplex PCR. The table records fewer than 120,000 clones, more than 75% of them present only once. Sequenced input: PBMCs. The receptor's source is a woman in her twenties or thirties in good health and CMV-seropositive.

The CDR3 bases are TGTGCCAGCAGCTCGGGCCTTCGAGGACAGGGGATAACCGGGGAGCTGTTTTTT. It encodes CASSSGLRGQGITGELFF. The gene calls are TRBV7-7 and TRBJ2-2, with 9 bases that match TRBD1. Germline assignment: CDR1 SSHAT and CDR2 FNYEAQ (reference sequence). This CDR3 has 18 amino acids. J was trimmed by 5 bases and V by 4 bases; bases with no gene match: 14.